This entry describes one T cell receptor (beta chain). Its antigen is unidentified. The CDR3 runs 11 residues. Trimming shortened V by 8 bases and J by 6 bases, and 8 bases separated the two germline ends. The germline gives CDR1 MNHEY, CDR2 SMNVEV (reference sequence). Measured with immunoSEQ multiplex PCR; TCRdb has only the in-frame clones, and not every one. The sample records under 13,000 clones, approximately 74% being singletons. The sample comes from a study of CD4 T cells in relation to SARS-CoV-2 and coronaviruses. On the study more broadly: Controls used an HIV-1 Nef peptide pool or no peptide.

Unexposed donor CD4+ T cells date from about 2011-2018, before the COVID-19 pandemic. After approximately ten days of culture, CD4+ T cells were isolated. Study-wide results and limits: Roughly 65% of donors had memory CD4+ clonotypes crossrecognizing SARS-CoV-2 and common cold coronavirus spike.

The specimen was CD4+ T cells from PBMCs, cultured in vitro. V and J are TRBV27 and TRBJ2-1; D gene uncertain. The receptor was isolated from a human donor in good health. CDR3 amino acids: CASSRTNEQFF. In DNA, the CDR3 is TGTGCCAGCTCACGGACCAATGAGCAGTTCTTC.